The 32 T cell receptor beta chains below were found in one sample sequenced in a study of blood T cell repertoires in COVID-19. The protocol was immunoSEQ multiplex PCR, while the TCRdb copy is restricted to in-frame clones and leaves out a portion. The sample contains 120,000 to 150,000 clones, roughly 79% of which appear only once. The sample consisted of peripheral blood. The receptors derive from a human donor with acute or convalescent COVID-19. The donor label of this sample is uncertain.

The chain has TRBV4-1 and TRBJ2-5; TRBD1 agrees at 9 bases. Trimming took 0 bases from V and 9 from J; bases not matched to a gene: 8. This CDR3 has 15 amino acids. The germline CDR1 and CDR2 sequences are MGHRA and YSYEKL. CDR3 residues: CASSQERTGDGAQYF. DNA for the CDR3: TGCGCCAGCAGCCAAGAACGGACAGGGGATGGGGCCCAGTACTTC.

This clone is a singleton in its sample. V and J are TRBV4-2 and TRBJ1-1; D is uncertain. In germline, CDR1 is LGHNA, CDR2 YNFKEQ. The V and J ends lost 0 bases and 4 bases respectively, with 9 bases between them. The CDR3 has 14 residues. The CDR3 DNA reads TGTGCCAGCAGCCAAGATCCCCGCGGCACTGAAGCTTTCTTT. Protein: CASSQDPRGTEAFF.

This clone was observed a handful of times. Distinct nucleotide sequences in the sample also encode this CDR3. The chain joins TRBV18 to TRBJ1-5; D gene uncertain. V lost 1 base to trimming and J lost 7 bases, with 11 bases between them. The CDR3 runs 14 residues. Germline CDR1 is KGHSH and CDR2 is LQKENI. DNA of the CDR3: TGTGCCAGCTCACCACAGAGGGTCGGCCAGCCCCAGCATTTT. Amino acid sequence: CASSPQRVGQPQHF.

This clone was seen once. The chain has TRBV7-8 and TRBJ1-1, with 7 bases identical to TRBD1. V lost 5 bases and J lost 2; bases outside the gene matches: 8. Germline V gene sequence: CDR1 SGHVS, CDR2 FQNEAQ. The CDR3 covers 15 residues. CDR3 sequence reads: CASSLKGGGNTEAFF. In nucleotides, the CDR3 is TGTGCCAGCAGCCTTAAAGGGGGCGGAAACACTGAAGCTTTCTTT.

The CDR3 DNA reads TGTGCCAGCAGCCCTGGGACTCCCCTCCTAGGCTACACCTTC. Encoded protein: CASSPGTPLLGYTF. This rearrangement joins TRBV27 to TRBJ1-2; maybe TRBD1 (5 bases). The CDR3 runs 14 residues. In germline, CDR1 is MNHEY, CDR2 SMNVEV (reference sequence). Trimming took off 6 bases at V and 8 bases at J, with 19 bases between the two ends.

J is TRBJ1-1 and V is TRBV7-9; possibly TRBD1 for D (5 bases). Germline CDR1 reads SEHNR; CDR2 reads FQNEAQ (reference sequence). The V gene lost 2 bases and the J gene lost 2 bases, with 15 bases spanning the gap. This CDR3 is 16 amino acids long. CDR3 sequence reads: CASSLIGGTFNTEAFF. The DNA of the CDR3 is TGTGCCAGCAGCTTAATCGGAGGGACGTTCAACACTGAAGCTTTCTTT.

The chain uses TRBV9 and TRBJ1-5; D call uncertain. CDR3 length: 14 amino acids. The V and J ends lost 2 bases and 0 bases respectively, with 6 bases between them. In germline, CDR1 is SGDLS, CDR2 YYNGEE. DNA for the CDR3: TGTGCCAGCAGCGTTACAGATAGCAATCAGCCCCAGCATTTT. Protein sequence: CASSVTDSNQPQHF. Drawing the rest from reference TRBV9 and TRBJ1-5, the complete variable domain is DSGVTQTPKHLITATGQRVTLRCSPRSGDLSVYWYQQSLDQGLQFLIQYYNGEERAKGNILERFSAQQFPDLHSELNLSSLELGDSALYFCASSVTDSNQPQHFGDGTRLSIL.

This chain connects TRBV6-5 to TRBJ1-5; 9 positions agree with TRBD1. CDR1 is MNHEY, CDR2 SVGAGI, per germline. This CDR3 region has 15 residues. Trimming took 6 bases from V and 2 from J; bases not matched to a gene: 5. CDR3 sequence reads: CASRGTGYGNQPQHF. The DNA for the CDR3 is TGTGCCAGCAGGGGGACAGGGTATGGCAATCAGCCCCAGCATTTT.

Details on this clone: This may arise from a read error, as a much more abundant clone is one base away. The chain couples TRBV13 to TRBJ2-3, with D hard to call. The CDR3 is 12 amino acids. Looked up from germline, CDR1 is PRHDT and CDR2 is FYEKMQ (reference sequence). Trimming took 5 bases from V and 2 from J, leaving 5 bases between them. The CDR3 nucleotides read TGTGCCAGCAGCCCCTTCACAGATACGCAGTATTTT. Translating it yields CASSPFTDTQYF.

This clone was seen a handful of times. V and J are TRBV19 and TRBJ2-1, with TRBD1 identical over 9 bases. The length of the CDR3 is 13 residues. Trimming removed 5 bases from V and 10 bases from J; junction bases left unmatched: 6. The germline gives CDR1 LNHDA, CDR2 SQIVND (reference sequence). DNA of the CDR3: TGTGCCAGTAGTGCTAACAGGGGGCTAGAGCAGTTCTTC. This codes for CASSANRGLEQFF.

CDR3 coding DNA: TGTGCCACCAAGGACAGGTCAGTAGGGAACACTGAAGCTTTCTTT. Translated, it gives CATKDRSVGNTEAFF. The V gene is TRBV19, the J gene TRBJ1-1; 7 positions match TRBD1. CDR3 length equals 15 residues. Germline values: CDR1 LNHDA, CDR2 SQIVND (reference sequence). The ends lost 10 bases at V and 1 base at J; junction bases unmatched: 12.

As regards this clone: This could be a read error, since a much larger clone is one nucleotide away. The chain combines TRBV2 with TRBJ2-3; D is unresolved. CDR3 length: 12 residues. Germline CDR1 reads SNHLY; CDR2 reads FYNNEI. Trimming removed 6 bases at V and 0 bases at J, with 4 bases between. The CDR3 here is CASSSSTDTQYF. For the CDR3, the DNA is TGTGCCAGCAGCTCTAGCACAGATACGCAGTATTTT.

J is TRBJ2-7 and V is TRBV5-5; 7 bases are a match to TRBD1. The germline V gene has CDR1 SGHKS and CDR2 YYEKEE (reference sequence). Germline trimming cut 4 bases from V and 4 bases from J; bases unmatched to any gene: 14. This CDR3 has 16 residues. Here the CDR3 DNA reads TGTGCCAGCAGCCCGGATTGGGACAGTGGTTCTTACGAGCAGTACGTC. It specifies CASSPDWDSGSYEQYV.

The genes are TRBV10-3 and TRBJ2-7; TRBD2 agrees at 7 bases. Germline CDR1 ENHRY, CDR2 SYGVKD. Trimming took 7 bases from V and 5 from J; bases not matched to a gene: 8. CDR3 size: 13 residues. This CDR3 reads CAITEGGDDEQYF. In nucleotides, the CDR3 is TGTGCCATCACCGAGGGAGGGGACGACGAGCAGTACTTC.

The chain uses TRBV12-3 or TRBV12-4 and TRBJ1-1; a possible D gene is TRBD1 (5 bases). Trimming left V 4 bases short and J 8 bases short, with 14 bases between. The CDR3 consists of 13 residues. The CDR3 protein is CASSSSTGPEAFF. Here the CDR3 DNA reads TGTGCCAGCAGTTCGTCCACAGGTCCCGAAGCTTTCTTT.

This chain connects TRBV5-1 to TRBJ1-3, with 8 bases lining up with TRBD1. J was trimmed by 4 bases and V by 4 bases; bases with no gene match: 1. Per the germline V gene, CDR1 is SGHRS and CDR2 is YFSETQ. The CDR3 covers 13 residues. The CDR3 here is CASSQGAGNTIYF. CDR3 in DNA: TGCGCCAGCAGCCAGGGGGCCGGAAACACCATATATTTT. Full variable domain (outside the CDR3, taken from reference TRBV5-1 and TRBJ1-3): KAGVTQTPRYLIKTRGQQVTLSCSPISGHRSVSWYQQTPGQGLQFLFEYFSETQRNKGNFPGRFSGRQFSNSRSEMNVSTLELGDSALYLCASSQGAGNTIYFGEGSWLTVV.

The chain carries TRBV5-1 and TRBJ2-3; D is perhaps TRBD2 (7 bases). Trimming took 3 bases from V and 6 from J, leaving 26 bases between them. The V gene's germline CDR1 is SGHRS and CDR2 YFSETQ. CDR3 length equals 18 residues. The CDR3 loop reads CASSSTLGGGAFQDTQYF. CDR3 sequence (DNA): TGCGCCAGCAGCTCCACCTTAGGGGGGGGCGCATTCCAGGATACGCAGTATTTT. Drawing the rest from reference TRBV5-1 and TRBJ2-3, the complete variable domain is KAGVTQTPRYLIKTRGQQVTLSCSPISGHRSVSWYQQTPGQGLQFLFEYFSETQRNKGNFPGRFSGRQFSNSRSEMNVSTLELGDSALYLCASSSTLGGGAFQDTQYFGPGTRLTVL.

The chain has TRBV19 and TRBJ1-1, with D perhaps TRBD1 (5 bases). CDR1 is LNHDA and CDR2 is SQIVND in the germline V gene (reference sequence). There are 15 residues in the CDR3. V lost 5 bases and J 3 bases, leaving 16 bases between the germline ends. CDR3 amino acids: CASSPLGGTDTEAFF. CDR3 sequence (DNA): TGTGCCAGTAGTCCCCTGGGGGGGACGGACACTGAAGCTTTCTTT. Looking up the rest from reference TRBV19 and TRBJ1-1 gives the full variable domain: DGGITQSPKYLFRKEGQNVTLSCEQNLNHDAMYWYRQDPGQGLRLIYYSQIVNDFQKGDIAEGYSVSREKKESFPLTVTSAQKNPTAFYLCASSPLGGTDTEAFFGQGTRLTVV.

The rearrangement uses TRBV27 and TRBJ1-2; a possible D gene is TRBD1 (6 bases). This CDR3 is 18 amino acids long. The V gene lost 2 bases and the J gene lost 0 bases, with 19 bases spanning the gap. Germline CDR1 is MNHEY and CDR2 is SMNVEV (reference sequence). The CDR3 loop is CASSLRVPTGAANYGYTF. The CDR3 DNA sequence: TGTGCCAGCAGTTTAAGGGTCCCGACAGGCGCAGCTAACTATGGCTACACCTTC.

The chain links TRBV10-1 to TRBJ1-1; tentatively, D is TRBD1 (6 bases). V gave up 8 bases and J gave up 4 bases, with 14 bases separating them. This CDR3 is 13 amino acids long. Germline CDR1 is WNHNN and CDR2 is SYGVQD (reference sequence). In nucleotides, the CDR3 is TGCGCCAGCTCGGACAGAACGAGCACTGAAGCTTTCTTT. Residues: CASSDRTSTEAFF.

This chain links TRBV5-6 with TRBJ2-3; D gene unclear. The V gene lost 4 bases and the J gene lost 4 bases, with 7 bases spanning the gap. The germline V gene has CDR1 SGHDT and CDR2 YYEEEE. CDR3 length: 12 residues. Here the CDR3 reads CASSRQADTQYF. CDR3 in DNA: TGTGCCAGCAGCCGCCAGGCAGATACGCAGTATTTT.

This clone showed up just a few times. This chain joins TRBV5-1 and TRBJ1-2; TRBD1 matches 7 bases. This CDR3 contains 16 residues. The J segment lost 6 bases and the V segment lost 0 bases, leaving 11 bases of the junction unmatched. The germline V gene encodes CDR1 SGHRS and CDR2 YFSETQ. The CDR3 nucleotides are TGCGCCAGCAGCTTGGCCGCCAGGGGGTCCCGTGATGGCTACACCTTC. Its translation: CASSLAARGSRDGYTF. The whole variable domain, filled in from reference TRBV5-1 and TRBJ1-2, reads KAGVTQTPRYLIKTRGQQVTLSCSPISGHRSVSWYQQTPGQGLQFLFEYFSETQRNKGNFPGRFSGRQFSNSRSEMNVSTLELGDSALYLCASSLAARGSRDGYTFGSGTRLTVV.

The genes are TRBV30 and TRBJ1-6, with TRBD1 matching 7 bases. Germline lookup yields CDR1 GTSNPN and CDR2 SVGIG (reference sequence). This CDR3 spans 14 amino acids. J was trimmed by 4 bases and V by 7 bases; bases with no gene match: 7. The CDR3 region is CALQQGPYNSPLHF. In nucleotides, the CDR3 is TGTGCCTTACAACAGGGGCCATATAATTCACCCCTCCACTTT.

The chain couples TRBV6-5 to TRBJ1-3; D not certain. Germline V gene lookup returns CDR1 MNHEY and CDR2 SVGAGI. The V gene lost 10 bases and the J gene lost 0 bases, with 10 bases spanning the gap. This CDR3 has 13 amino acids. The CDR3 DNA is TGTGCCACTCGAACCTACTCTGGAAACACCATATATTTT. It codes for CATRTYSGNTIYF.

The V and J genes are TRBV3-1 (or the pseudogene TRBV3-2) and TRBJ2-5, with TRBD2 matching over 13 bases. The germline CDR1 and CDR2 sequences are LGHDT and YNNKEL (reference sequence). The CDR3 is made up of 15 amino acids. V shed 4 bases and J 4 bases; nucleotides not matched to a gene: 3. The chain's CDR3 is CASSPWTSGGETQYF. The CDR3 DNA reads TGTGCCAGCAGCCCGTGGACTAGCGGGGGAGAGACCCAGTACTTC.

The V call is TRBV5-1, the J call TRBJ2-2; possible D gene TRBD1, 5 bases. CDR1 is SGHRS and CDR2 is YFSETQ in the germline V gene. The CDR3 is 13 amino acids. Trimming shortened V by 4 bases and J by 5 bases, and 9 bases separated the two germline ends. The CDR3: CASSKGETGELFF. The CDR3 DNA reads as TGCGCCAGCAGCAAAGGGGAAACCGGGGAGCTGTTTTTT. The full variable domain, its missing parts supplied by reference TRBV5-1 and TRBJ2-2, is KAGVTQTPRYLIKTRGQQVTLSCSPISGHRSVSWYQQTPGQGLQFLFEYFSETQRNKGNFPGRFSGRQFSNSRSEMNVSTLELGDSALYLCASSKGETGELFFGEGSRLTVL.

The J gene is TRBJ1-2, the V gene TRBV10-2; 12 bases are a match to TRBD1. The CDR3 is made up of 15 amino acids. Germline-derived CDR1 and CDR2 are WSHSY and SAAADI. Unmatched junction bases numbered 8, after V lost 6 bases and J lost 6 bases. CDR3 region: CASRGTGGGSDGYTF. Written as DNA, the CDR3 is TGCGCCAGCAGGGGGACAGGGGGCGGGTCAGATGGCTACACCTTC.

This clone was detected once. The DNA of the CDR3 is TGTGCCAGCAGCTTAAGGCCAAGGGACAGGGGACAAGATACGCAGTATTTT. It yields the protein CASSLRPRDRGQDTQYF. The V gene is TRBV7-3, the J gene TRBJ2-3, with 10 bases matching TRBD1. Germline V lookup: CDR1 SGHTA, CDR2 FQGTGA. This CDR3 is built from 17 residues. Losses at the gene ends were 1 base for V and 5 bases for J; bases not matched to a gene: 9.

The sample holds one count of this clone. The chain joins TRBV7-8 to TRBJ1-1, with D maybe TRBD1 (6 bases). Germline CDR1 is SGHVS and CDR2 is FQNEAQ. With 5 bases removed from V and 6 bases from J, the gap between germline ends came to 16 bases. The CDR3 runs 14 residues. CDR3 region: CASSLFRGYAEAFF. DNA of the CDR3: TGTGCCAGCAGCCTATTCAGGGGATACGCTGAAGCTTTCTTT.

The chain has TRBV5-1 and TRBJ2-3; 8 bases match TRBD1. Germline loops: CDR1 SGHRS, CDR2 YFSETQ. The trim removed 3 bases at V and 4 bases at J, leaving 10 bases unmatched. The CDR3 is 16 residues long. The CDR3 region is CASSYYRGSGPDTQYF. CDR3 in DNA: TGCGCCAGCAGCTATTACAGGGGGTCCGGCCCAGATACGCAGTATTTT. Full variable domain (rest looked up from reference TRBV5-1 and TRBJ2-3): KAGVTQTPRYLIKTRGQQVTLSCSPISGHRSVSWYQQTPGQGLQFLFEYFSETQRNKGNFPGRFSGRQFSNSRSEMNVSTLELGDSALYLCASSYYRGSGPDTQYFGPGTRLTVL.

This clone appeared once. V usage is TRBV11-2 and J usage is TRBJ2-7; TRBD2 agrees at 10 bases. Germline V lookup: CDR1 SGHAT, CDR2 FQNNGV. The V and J ends lost 8 bases and 5 bases, in that order; junction bases with no gene match: 6. The CDR3 runs 13 residues. CDR3 coding DNA: TGTGCCAGCGCCCCGGGACTAGCGAACGAGCAGTACTTC. It specifies CASAPGLANEQYF.

The chain combines TRBV6-5 with TRBJ1-6; 8 nucleotides line up with TRBD1. The length of the CDR3 is 14 residues. The germline CDR1 and CDR2 sequences are MNHEY and SVGAGI. Trimming cost V 5 bases and J 7 bases; bases outside gene matches: 4. The DNA of the CDR3 is TGTGCCAGCAGTCAACGACAGGGGAATTCACCCCTCCACTTT. Protein sequence: CASSQRQGNSPLHF.